This T cell receptor (beta chain) is drawn from a study of cytomegalovirus exposure and HLA in healthy donors. This PCR relied on a set of 60 Vbeta primers and 13 Jbeta primers. This table comes from immunoSEQ multiplex PCR, and its TCRdb copy is limited to in-frame clones, with some not included. The sample includes tens of thousands of clones, 73% of them seen just once. The CDR3 spans 15 residues. Germline CDR1 SGHTA, CDR2 FQGTGA. V lost 3 bases and J lost 5; bases outside the gene matches: 8. The J gene is TRBJ2-5, the V gene TRBV7-3, with 8 bases matching TRBD2. This clonotype was sampled from a man aged 50-60 years in good health and CMV-seronegative. The sample comprised PBMCs. The CDR3 is CASSLVRGGRETQYF. The CDR3 DNA reads TGTGCCAGCAGCTTGGTTCGGGGGGGGCGGGAGACCCAGTACTTC.